The sequence of this T cell receptor (beta chain) was determined in a study of CD8 T cells in ankylosing spondylitis listed by TCRdb under 2017. In terms of the full investigation: To find TCR variants linked to disease, the study profiled T cell receptor beta repertoires in ankylosing spondylitis patients and healthy donors. In total, the full study cohort was made up of roughly 100 healthy donors and 25 ankylosing spondylitis patients. Peripheral blood was sampled, and synovial fluid was also collected from ankylosing spondylitis patients. Here is what the overall study found, with its caveats: Some motif variants were previously reported in synovial fluid and blood of reactive arthritis patients, suggesting common disease-initiation mechanisms. The disease-linked clones had a CD8+ phenotype and were found at relatively low frequencies in peripheral blood. A TCR beta motif made up of seven or eight highly homologous amino acid variants appeared to be characteristic of blood from ankylosing spondylitis patients. The disease-linked clones were reported as significantly enriched in matched synovial fluid samples from ankylosing spondylitis patients.

CDR1 DFQATT and CDR2 SNEGSKA are derived from the germline V gene (reference sequence). The CDR3 runs 16 amino acids, cysteine and phenylalanine included. CDR3 DNA only is kept here, 48 bases in frame from base 1. V is clipped by 5 bases and J by 9 bases, and the sequence between their germline boundaries is 26 bases long. Sequencing was carried out with an Illumina HiSeq 2500. Quantitative 5'-RACE with molecular barcodes was the method used to prepare the TCR beta libraries. The source study handled its data this way. Disease-linked TCR variants were identified with a new computational method built on a probabilistic model of VDJ rearrangement. The raw public reads went through TCRdb reprocessing: fastp at Q25, MiXCR clone calling, in-frame beta chains kept. CDR3 protein sequences are deduplicated, and each keeps its most common genes and DNA. The V and J calls and clone size come from TCRdb's table, not from the authors' own analysis. In this sample the table shows 200,000 to 250,000 distinct CDR3 sequences, around 16% of which occur a single time. The ten largest make up about 44% of the sample.

This clonotype has ten or more counts. Its specific antigen is unknown. Base qualities are missing; no much larger clone stands one base away. The sample comprised blood, either unsorted or a sorted T cell fraction (not recorded which). The chain is made from TRBV20-1 and TRBJ2-1; matching of 5 bases hints at TRBD1 as the D gene. This sequence was found in a male donor with ankylosing spondylitis. The DNA sequence is as follows: TGCAGTGCTTGGGAAGGGGTGGGGTCGGGCACCGCTGAGCAGTTCTTC. Translated, this gives CSAWEGVGSGTAEQFF.